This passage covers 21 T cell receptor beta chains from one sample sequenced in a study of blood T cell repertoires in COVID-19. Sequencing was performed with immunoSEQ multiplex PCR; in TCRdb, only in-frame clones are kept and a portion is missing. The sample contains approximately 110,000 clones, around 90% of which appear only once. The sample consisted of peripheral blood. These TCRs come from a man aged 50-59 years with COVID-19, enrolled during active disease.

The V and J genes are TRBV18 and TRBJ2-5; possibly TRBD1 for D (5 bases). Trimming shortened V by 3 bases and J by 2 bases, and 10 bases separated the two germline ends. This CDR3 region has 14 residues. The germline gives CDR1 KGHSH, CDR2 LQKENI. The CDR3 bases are TGTGCCAGCTCACCGACAAGACAGCAAGAGACCCAGTACTTC. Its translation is CASSPTRQQETQYF.

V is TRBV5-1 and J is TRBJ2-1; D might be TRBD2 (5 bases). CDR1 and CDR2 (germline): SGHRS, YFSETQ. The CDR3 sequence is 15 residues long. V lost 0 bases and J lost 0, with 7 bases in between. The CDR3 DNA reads TGCGCCAGCAGCTTGGTTGGGAGCTCCTACAATGAGCAGTTCTTC. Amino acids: CASSLVGSSYNEQFF.

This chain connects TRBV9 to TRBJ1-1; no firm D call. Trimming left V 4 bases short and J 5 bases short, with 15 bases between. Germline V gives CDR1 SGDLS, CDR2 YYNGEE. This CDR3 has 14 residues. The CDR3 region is CASSSEGGGTEAFF. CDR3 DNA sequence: TGTGCCAGCAGCTCAGAAGGAGGTGGGACTGAAGCTTTCTTT.

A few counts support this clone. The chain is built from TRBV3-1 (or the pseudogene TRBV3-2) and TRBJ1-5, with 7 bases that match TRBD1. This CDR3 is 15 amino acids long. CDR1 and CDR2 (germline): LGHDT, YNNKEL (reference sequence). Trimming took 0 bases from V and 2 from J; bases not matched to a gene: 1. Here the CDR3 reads CASSQDGQGNQPQHF. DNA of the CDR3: TGTGCCAGCAGCCAAGATGGACAGGGCAATCAGCCCCAGCATTTT.

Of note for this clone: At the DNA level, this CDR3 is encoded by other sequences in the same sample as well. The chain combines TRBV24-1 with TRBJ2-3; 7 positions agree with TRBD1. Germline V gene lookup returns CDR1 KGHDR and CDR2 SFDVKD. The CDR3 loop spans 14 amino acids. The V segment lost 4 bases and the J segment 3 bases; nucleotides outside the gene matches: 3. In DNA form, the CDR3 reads TGTGCCACCAGTGACAGGGGGTCTACAGATACGCAGTATTTT. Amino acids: CATSDRGSTDTQYF.

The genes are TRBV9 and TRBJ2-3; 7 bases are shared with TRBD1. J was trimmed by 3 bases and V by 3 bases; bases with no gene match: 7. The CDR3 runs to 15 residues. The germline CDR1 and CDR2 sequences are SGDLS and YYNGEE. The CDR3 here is CASSDNKQGTDTQYF. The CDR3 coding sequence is TGTGCCAGCAGCGACAACAAACAGGGGACAGATACGCAGTATTTT.

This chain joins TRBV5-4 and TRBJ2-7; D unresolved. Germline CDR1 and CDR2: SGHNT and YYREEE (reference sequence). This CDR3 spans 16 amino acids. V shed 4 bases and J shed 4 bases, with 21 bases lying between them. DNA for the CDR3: TGTGCCAGCAGCAGAGATCAAGTCCGTCCTAGATACGAGCAGTACTTC. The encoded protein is CASSRDQVRPRYEQYF.

In DNA, the CDR3 is TGTGCCAGCAGCTTGGGAGGGGAGGCTCGGGAGCAGTACGTC. This gives the protein CASSLGGEAREQYV. This chain joins TRBV5-5 and TRBJ2-7; D may be TRBD2 (6 bases). V lost 0 bases and J lost 7, with 14 bases in between. The CDR3 extends over 14 amino acids. Per germline, CDR1 SGHKS and CDR2 YYEKEE (reference sequence).

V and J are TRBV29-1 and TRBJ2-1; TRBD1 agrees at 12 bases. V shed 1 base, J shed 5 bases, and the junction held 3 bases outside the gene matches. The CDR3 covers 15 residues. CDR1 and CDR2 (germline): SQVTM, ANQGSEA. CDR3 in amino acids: CSVEGDRGLDNEQFF. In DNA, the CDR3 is TGCAGCGTTGAAGGGGACAGGGGGCTAGACAATGAGCAGTTCTTC.

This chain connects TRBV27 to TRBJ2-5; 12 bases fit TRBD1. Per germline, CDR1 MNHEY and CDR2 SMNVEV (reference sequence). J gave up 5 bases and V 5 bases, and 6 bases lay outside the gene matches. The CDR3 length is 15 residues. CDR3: CASSRGTGGLETQYF. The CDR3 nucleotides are TGTGCCAGCAGTCGCGGGACAGGGGGCTTGGAGACCCAGTACTTC.

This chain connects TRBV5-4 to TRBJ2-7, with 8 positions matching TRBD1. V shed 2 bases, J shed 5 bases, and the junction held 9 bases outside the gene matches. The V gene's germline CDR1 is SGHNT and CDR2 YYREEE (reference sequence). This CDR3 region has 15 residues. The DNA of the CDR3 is TGTGCCAGCAGCTTCCCGGACAGGGTGCTCGACGAGCAGTACTTC. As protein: CASSFPDRVLDEQYF.

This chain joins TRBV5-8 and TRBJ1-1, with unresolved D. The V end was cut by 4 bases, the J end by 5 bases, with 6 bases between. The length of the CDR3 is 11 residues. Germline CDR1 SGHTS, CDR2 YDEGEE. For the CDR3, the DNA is TGTGCCAGCAGCCAGGTGACTGAAGCTTTCTTT. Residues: CASSQVTEAFF.

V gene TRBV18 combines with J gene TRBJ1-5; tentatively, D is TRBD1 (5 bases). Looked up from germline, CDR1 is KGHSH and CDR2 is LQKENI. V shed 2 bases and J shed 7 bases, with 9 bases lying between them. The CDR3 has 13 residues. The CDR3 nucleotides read TGTGCCAGCTCACCAACGGGGGAACAGCCCCAGCATTTT. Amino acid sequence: CASSPTGEQPQHF.

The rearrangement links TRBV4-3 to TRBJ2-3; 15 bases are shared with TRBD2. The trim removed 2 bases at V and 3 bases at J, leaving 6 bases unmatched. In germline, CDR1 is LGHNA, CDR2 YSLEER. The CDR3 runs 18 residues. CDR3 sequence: CASSQTTGLAGGTDTQYF. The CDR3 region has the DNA TGCGCCAGCAGCCAAACCACGGGACTAGCGGGAGGTACAGATACGCAGTATTTT.

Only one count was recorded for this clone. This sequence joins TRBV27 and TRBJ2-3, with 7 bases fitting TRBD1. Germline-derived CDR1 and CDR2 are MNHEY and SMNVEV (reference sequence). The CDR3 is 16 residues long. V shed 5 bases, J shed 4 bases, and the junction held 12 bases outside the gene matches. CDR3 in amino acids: CASSHFRQGSADTQYF. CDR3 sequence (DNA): TGTGCCAGCAGTCATTTTAGACAGGGATCGGCAGATACGCAGTATTTT.

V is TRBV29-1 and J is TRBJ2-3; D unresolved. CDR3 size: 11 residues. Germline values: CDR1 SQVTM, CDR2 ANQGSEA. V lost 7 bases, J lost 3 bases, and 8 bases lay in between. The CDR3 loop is CSGSQTDTQYF. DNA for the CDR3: TGCAGCGGGTCACAGACAGATACGCAGTATTTT.

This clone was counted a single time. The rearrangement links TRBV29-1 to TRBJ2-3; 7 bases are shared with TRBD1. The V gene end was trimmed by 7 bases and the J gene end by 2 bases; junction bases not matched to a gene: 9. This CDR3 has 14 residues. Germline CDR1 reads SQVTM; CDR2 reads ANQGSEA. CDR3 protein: CSASTGVDTDTQYF. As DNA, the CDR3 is TGCAGCGCTTCTACAGGGGTTGACACAGATACGCAGTATTTT.

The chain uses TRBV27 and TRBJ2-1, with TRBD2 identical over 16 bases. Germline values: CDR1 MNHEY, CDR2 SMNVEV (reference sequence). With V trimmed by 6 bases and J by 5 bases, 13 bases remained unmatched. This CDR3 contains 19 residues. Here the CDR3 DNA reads TGTGCCAGCAGCCAAGTGGGACTAGCGGGAGGGCCAGGGCACAATGAGCAGTTCTTC. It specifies CASSQVGLAGGPGHNEQFF.

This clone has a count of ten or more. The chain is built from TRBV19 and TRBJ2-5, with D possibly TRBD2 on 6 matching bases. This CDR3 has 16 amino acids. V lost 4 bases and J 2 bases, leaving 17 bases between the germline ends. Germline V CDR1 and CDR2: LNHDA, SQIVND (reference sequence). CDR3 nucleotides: TGTGCCAGTAGTAACCAACGGGACTCGGGGCAAGAGACCCAGTACTTC. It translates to CASSNQRDSGQETQYF.

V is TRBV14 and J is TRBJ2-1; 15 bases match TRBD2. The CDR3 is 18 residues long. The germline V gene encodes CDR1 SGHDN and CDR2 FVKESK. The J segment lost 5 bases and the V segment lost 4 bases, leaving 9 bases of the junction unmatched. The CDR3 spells CASSRGLAGGSRNNEQFF. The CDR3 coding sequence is TGTGCCAGCAGCCGGGGACTAGCGGGAGGTAGTAGGAACAATGAGCAGTTCTTC.

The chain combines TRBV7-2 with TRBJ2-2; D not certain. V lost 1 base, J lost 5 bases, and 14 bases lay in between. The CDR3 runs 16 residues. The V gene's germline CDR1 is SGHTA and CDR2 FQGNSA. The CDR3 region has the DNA TGTGCCAGCAGCTTAGTCTGGGCACCTTCAACCGGGGAGCTGTTTTTT. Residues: CASSLVWAPSTGELFF.